The sequence of this T cell receptor beta chain was determined in a study of T cells in Graves' hyperthyroidism and ophthalmopathy. Study-wide results and limits: Blood also carried most thyroid clonotypes expanded above 0.001.

Amplified TCR beta CDR3 regions came from RNA transcripts. The HTBI primer set served for first-round RT-PCR of the TCR CDR3. TCRdb used MiXCR to reprocess the multiplex PCR reads, holding one entry per CDR3 protein. The data show about 480,000 distinct CDR3 sequences, roughly 14% seen once. No progression to ophthalmopathy during 18 months of follow-up defined stable disease. This clonotype was picked up many times. Its specificity is not known. Sequences were obtained from blood. This clonotype originated in a woman younger than 35 with Graves' hyperthyroidism.

The CDR3 coding sequence is TGCAGTGCTCCTGGGGATGGGACAGGGTATTCACCCCTCCACTTT. It yields the protein CSAPGDGTGYSPLHF. J is TRBJ1-6 and V is TRBV20-1; TRBD1 agrees at 9 bases. Germline CDR1 and CDR2: DFQATT and SNEGSKA (reference sequence). With V trimmed by 5 bases and J by 8 bases, 10 bases remained unmatched. The CDR3 covers 15 residues.